Sequencing of this TCR beta chain was carried out in a study of CD8 T cells in Susac syndrome. Overall study findings and caveats: That the number of individuals in its TCR sequencing and HLA analysis was relatively small was acknowledged by the study.

V was clipped by 0 bases and J by 4 bases, with 10 bases between them. This CDR3 region has 15 residues. Per germline, CDR1 SGHRS and CDR2 YFSETQ. As concerns this clonotype: The antigen is not known.

The RNA input was roughly 0.45 to 1 ug, and it was reverse transcribed with random hexamers. TCR beta CDR3 was amplified by immunoSEQ multiplex PCR. This amplification extended across 54 Vbeta and 13 Jbeta segments. TCRdb used MiXCR to reprocess the immunoSEQ multiplex PCR reads, holding one entry per CDR3 protein. The sample has 400,000 or so distinct CDR3 sequences, 85% to 90% seen once. Sequencing targeted TCR beta in T cells from blood (CD8+ and CD4+). TEMRA cells were FACS-enriched, unlike CD8+ and CD4+ T cells, which were negatively isolated. The chain employs TRBV5-1 and TRBJ2-2, with no clear D. This sequence originates from a human donor with multiple sclerosis. Sequenced material: CD8+ T cells from PBMCs. The CDR3 DNA follows: TGCGCCAGCAGCTTGGGAGATGCACCCACCGGGGAGCTGTTTTTT. This sequence encodes CASSLGDAPTGELFF.